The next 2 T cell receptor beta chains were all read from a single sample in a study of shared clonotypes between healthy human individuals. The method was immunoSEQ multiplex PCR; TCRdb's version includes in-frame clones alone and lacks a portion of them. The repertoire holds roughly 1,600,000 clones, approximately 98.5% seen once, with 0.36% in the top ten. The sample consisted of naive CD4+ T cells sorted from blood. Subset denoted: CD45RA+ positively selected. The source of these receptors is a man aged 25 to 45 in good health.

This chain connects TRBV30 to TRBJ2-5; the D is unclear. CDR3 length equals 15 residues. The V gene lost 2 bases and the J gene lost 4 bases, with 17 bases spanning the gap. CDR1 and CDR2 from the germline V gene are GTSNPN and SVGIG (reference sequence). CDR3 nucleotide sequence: TGTGCCTGGAGTCCGCGGACCCGCGTTTTAGAGACCCAGTACTTC. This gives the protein CAWSPRTRVLETQYF.

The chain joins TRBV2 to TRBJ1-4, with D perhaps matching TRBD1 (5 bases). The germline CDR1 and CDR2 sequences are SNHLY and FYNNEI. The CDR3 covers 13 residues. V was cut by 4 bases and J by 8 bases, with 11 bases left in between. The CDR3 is CASSGGLREKLFF. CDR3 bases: TGTGCCAGCAGTGGGGGGTTGAGGGAAAAACTGTTTTTT.